The entry below describes one T cell receptor (beta chain). Antigen: not known. The data derive from a study of response to subunit inactivated influenza vaccine. Study-level findings and limits: Authors suggested each seasonal flu vaccination may recruit only limited numbers of new T cells.

TCRdb analysed the RT-PCR reads with MiXCR anew, one entry per CDR3 protein. This sample has around 520,000 distinct CDR3 sequences, with about 25% found just once. The CDR3 extends over 13 amino acids. V lost 2 bases to trimming and J lost 8 bases, with 16 bases between them. Germline lookup yields CDR1 GTSNPN and CDR2 SVGIG (reference sequence). The rearrangement joins TRBV30 to TRBJ2-7; tentative D call: TRBD1 (5 bases). The source material was CD4+ T cells sorted from PBMCs, sampled roughly 5 days after vaccination. This clonotype originated in a man aged 45 to 65 who received an inactivated influenza vaccine. The DNA of the CDR3 is TGTGCCTGGAGTCCTCCTGGGGCCGGGCAGCAGTACTTC. This sequence encodes CAWSPPGAGQQYF. The variable domain in full, with the rest retrieved from reference TRBV30 and TRBJ2-7, is SQTIHQWPATLVQPVGSPLSLECTVEGTSNPNLYWYRQAAGRGLQLLFYSVGIGQISSEVPQNLSASRPQDRQFILSSKKLLLSDSGFYLCAWSPPGAGQQYFGPGTRLTVT.